The rows below give T cell receptor beta chains drawn from one sample of a study of cytomegalovirus exposure and HLA in healthy donors. Assay used: immunoSEQ multiplex PCR; TCRdb lists only in-frame clones, some missing. The table records approximately 110,000 clones, 70% to 80% of them present only once. Source material: PBMCs. The receptors originated from a woman younger than 30 in good health and CMV-seropositive. Both conserved end residues are part of each CDR3. D genes are given only for firm matches. Clone size is stated in some rows and not others, as once, few, many or a class when expanded.

TRBJ2-5,-,-,TRBV10-3,TGTGCCATCAGTGACCCCCGGGAGGAGACCCAGTACTTC,CAISDPREETQYF
TRBJ2-5,-,-,TRBV7-9,TGTGCCAGCAGCCATCGGACAGAAGAGACCCAGTACTTC,CASSHRTEETQYF
TRBJ2-5,-,-,TRBV28,TGTGCCAGCAGTTTAGGCAGCCAAGAGACCCAGTACTTC,CASSLGSQETQYF
TRBJ1-5,-,TRBD1,TRBV2,TGTGCCACCTCCTGGGGACAGGGAGGTCAGCCCCAGCATTTT,CATSWGQGGQPQHF
TRBJ2-7,-,-,TRBV6-5,TGTGCCAGCAGTTCCCACAACAGGGCACACTACGAGCAGTACTTC,CASSSHNRAHYEQYF
TRBJ1-1,few,TRBD1,TRBV5-1,TGCGCCAGCACTGAGGGGGCTAGCACTGAAGCTTTCTTT,CASTEGASTEAFF
TRBJ1-1,-,-,TRBV5-1,TGCGCCAGCAGCCCCTCCCGGGATCCGAGGACTGAAGCTTTCTTT,CASSPSRDPRTEAFF
TRBJ1-1,-,-,TRBV15,TGTGCCACCAGCAGAAAAGGGGGCACTGAAGCTTTCTTT,CATSRKGGTEAFF
TRBJ2-1,-,TRBD2,TRBV5-1,TGCGCCAGCAGCTTGGTAGCTAGCGGTTCCTTCGCCTACAATGAGCAGTTCTTC,CASSLVASGSFAYNEQFF
TRBJ2-5,-,TRBD2,TRBV5-1,TGCGCCAGCAGCAACCGGACTAGCGAAAAGACCCAGTACTTC,CASSNRTSEKTQYF
TRBJ1-2,-,-,TRBV7-3,TGTGCCAGCAGCTTAAGGCGGCCCTATGGCTACACCTTC,CASSLRRPYGYTF
TRBJ1-2,-,-,TRBV6-5,TGTGCCAGCAGTTACTCCCTTACAGGGAGAGTCGGCTACACCTTC,CASSYSLTGRVGYTF
TRBJ2-7,-,-,TRBV28,TGTGCCAGCAGGAGGGTTTACGAGCAGTACTTC,CASRRVYEQYF
TRBJ1-4,-,-,TRBV5-4,TGTGCCAGCAGCGTACAGGGAAGGGATGAAAAACTGTTTTTT,CASSVQGRDEKLFF
TRBJ2-7,-,-,TRBV6-5,TGTGCCAGCAGTTCAACAGGGCCTTACGAGCAGTACTTC,CASSSTGPYEQYF
TRBJ2-7,-,TRBD2,TRBV5-1,TGCGCCAGCAGCTTGGGGCGGGAGGGATCCTACGAGCAGTACTTC,CASSLGREGSYEQYF
TRBJ1-2,-,TRBD1,TRBV19,TGTGCCAGTAGTATGACAGGGGGATCCTATGGCTACACCTTC,CASSMTGGSYGYTF
TRBJ1-2,few,TRBD1,TRBV6-5,TGTGCCAGCAGCCCCCATGGACAGGACAACTATGGCTACACCTTC,CASSPHGQDNYGYTF
TRBJ2-7,-,TRBD1,TRBV6-1,TGTGCCAGCAGTGAACGGGGGACAGGGGACTACGAGCAGTACTTC,CASSERGTGDYEQYF
TRBJ1-3,-,-,TRBV19,TGTGCCAGTAGTGGGCAGTGGGGAAACACCATATATTTT,CASSGQWGNTIYF
TRBJ1-2,once,TRBD1,TRBV7-9,TGTTCCAGCAGCTCCCCACTACCGGGACAGGGGAACTATGGCTACACCTTC,CSSSSPLPGQGNYGYTF
TRBJ2-3,-,-,TRBV5-1,TGCGCCAGCAGCGCGGATACAGATACGCAGTATTTT,CASSADTDTQYF
TRBJ2-5,-,-,TRBV7-6,TGTGCCAGCAGCTTATCAAGGGGTCAAGAGACCCAGTACTTC,CASSLSRGQETQYF
TRBJ2-1,-,TRBD2,TRBV5-1,TGCGCCAGCAGCTTGGATCGCGGGAGGAACAATGAGCAGTTCTTC,CASSLDRGRNNEQFF
TRBJ2-1,-,-,TRBV11-2,TGTGCCAGCAGCCCCCCGGGCACTAGAGTCGGCAATGAGCAGTTCTTC,CASSPPGTRVGNEQFF
TRBJ2-7,-,-,TRBV6-5,TGTGCCAGCAGTTCCCGGAAGGGGGAGAGGGAGCAGTACTTC,CASSSRKGEREQYF
TRBJ2-1,-,-,TRBV9,TGTGCCAGCAGCTTTTTAGCGGACTCCTACAATGAGCAGTTCTTC,CASSFLADSYNEQFF
TRBJ2-7,-,TRBD1,TRBV7-9,TGTGCCAGCAGCTCGTGGACAGGAGCCATCTACGAGCAGTACTTC,CASSSWTGAIYEQYF
TRBJ1-1,-,-,TRBV28,TGTGCCAGCAGTTTATTTGTAGAGTCAGCTTTCTTT,CASSLFVESAFF
TRBJ1-2,-,-,TRBV6-5,TGTGCCGTACGGAGTAACTATGGCTACACCTTC,CAVRSNYGYTF
TRBJ2-7,-,TRBD2,TRBV11-2,TGTGCCAGCAGTCGGACTAGCGGGAACCACGAGCAGTACTTC,CASSRTSGNHEQYF
TRBJ2-7,-,-,TRBV11-2,TGTGCCAGCAGCCGGCTGCGGGCCTACGAGCAGTACTTC,CASSRLRAYEQYF
TRBJ2-7,-,-,TRBV9,TGTGCCAGCAGCGCGGGACACCTTTACTACGAGCAGTACTTC,CASSAGHLYYEQYF
TRBJ2-7,-,TRBD1,TRBV4-1,TGCGCCAGCAGCCAAGAGGGGTGGGACAGGGGTTCCTACGAGCAGTACTTC,CASSQEGWDRGSYEQYF
TRBJ1-1,-,-,TRBV5-1,TGCGCCAGCAGCTTGGACAGCCCGATGAACACTGAAGCTTTCTTT,CASSLDSPMNTEAFF
TRBJ1-1,-,TRBD1,TRBV7-9,TGTTCCTGCCGAGGGGGCGCAACGGCAACTGAAGCTTTCTTT,CSCRGGATATEAFF
TRBJ2-7,-,TRBD1,TRBV18,TGTGCCAGCAGTTTAGCCGGGACAGTCTACGAGCAGTACTTC,CASSLAGTVYEQYF
TRBJ1-5,-,TRBD1,TRBV19,TGTGCCACCGAGAAGGACAGGGGTCTCCGACAGCCCCAGCATTTT,CATEKDRGLRQPQHF
TRBJ1-3,-,-,TRBV5-4,TGTGCCAGCAGCTTGGATCGGGGAGGAAACACCATATATTTT,CASSLDRGGNTIYF
TRBJ2-1,once,-,TRBV2,TGTGCCAGCACTAAAACTAGCAGCGATGAGCAGTTCTTC,CASTKTSSDEQFF
TRBJ2-1,-,-,TRBV5-1,TGCGCCAGCAGCTTGGGGACAGTCAATGAGCAGTTCTTC,CASSLGTVNEQFF
TRBJ2-3,-,-,TRBV7-6,TGTGTCAGCAGCTTTACCGCGTTCAGCACAGATACGCAGTATTTT,CVSSFTAFSTDTQYF
TRBJ2-3,-,TRBD2,TRBV18,TGTGCCAGCTCACCGCCTTCTATAGCGGGTACGCAGTATTTT,CASSPPSIAGTQYF
TRBJ1-2,-,TRBD1,TRBV5-6,TGTGCCAGCAGCTTGGGGGACAGTACTAACTATGGCTACACCTTC,CASSLGDSTNYGYTF
TRBJ1-1,-,-,TRBV19,TGTGCCAGTAGTCTCATAATAAAGGGGGACACTGAAGCTTTCTTT,CASSLIIKGDTEAFF
TRBJ1-2,-,-,TRBV5-6,TGTGCCAGCAGCTTGGTGGGAGAGGTTCCGGATAACTATGGCTACACCTTC,CASSLVGEVPDNYGYTF
TRBJ2-7,-,-,TRBV7-9,TGTGCCAGCAGCTTAGGGACCAGGACAATTTACTCCTACGAGCAGTACTTC,CASSLGTRTIYSYEQYF
TRBJ1-3,-,-,TRBV5-1,TGCGCCAGCAGCCAGAATTCCGGGCTAAGGAGGGGAAACACCATATATTTT,CASSQNSGLRRGNTIYF